One and the same sample provided the 15 T cell receptor beta chains below, sequenced in a study of blood T cell repertoires in COVID-19. TCRdb's copy holds only in-frame clones and misses some; the assay was immunoSEQ multiplex PCR. Of about 210,000 clones detected, 70% to 90% appear once; the ten largest clones hold roughly 13%. Sequenced sample: peripheral blood. The source is a human donor in a cohort sampled during active COVID-19.

V usage is TRBV4-3 and J usage is TRBJ2-7; D gene unclear. V lost 1 base to trimming and J lost 7 bases, with 14 bases between them. This CDR3 spans 14 amino acids. Germline values: CDR1 LGHNA, CDR2 YSLEER. The CDR3: CASSQGAYSREQYF. The CDR3 DNA reads as TGCGCCAGCAGCCAAGGGGCGTACTCTCGAGAGCAGTACTTC.

This chain links TRBV19 with TRBJ2-3; D gene unclear. The CDR3 has 15 residues. Germline CDR1 is LNHDA and CDR2 is SQIVND (reference sequence). V was pared by 2 bases and J by 0 bases, with 9 bases between. CDR3 coding DNA: TGTGCCAGTAGTATAAAGACTCTTAGCACAGATACGCAGTATTTT. It codes for CASSIKTLSTDTQYF.

The sample holds one count of this clone. The chain couples TRBV19 to TRBJ1-2, with TRBD1 as a possible D gene (6 bases). The V gene lost 11 bases and the J gene lost 7 bases, with 20 bases spanning the gap. The germline V gene has CDR1 LNHDA and CDR2 SQIVND (reference sequence). The CDR3 is 13 amino acids. CDR3 in amino acids: CAGKLFGTSGYTF. The CDR3 coding sequence is TGTGCCGGTAAACTTTTCGGGACATCTGGCTACACCTTC.

This clone showed up just a few times. V and J are TRBV28 and TRBJ1-5, with D uncertain. This CDR3 region has 13 residues. CDR1 MDHEN and CDR2 SYDVKM come from the germline V gene. V was pared by 5 bases and J by 9 bases, with 14 bases between. CDR3 DNA sequence: TGTGCCAGCAGTGAACCGGGTGATGGGCCCCAGCATTTT. This codes for CASSEPGDGPQHF.

The chain uses TRBV24-1 and TRBJ2-1; 9 bases match TRBD1. V shed 3 bases and J 9 bases; nucleotides not matched to a gene: 8. Germline CDR1 reads KGHDR; CDR2 reads SFDVKD. The CDR3 sequence is 15 residues long. The CDR3 here is CATSDPGQGSGEQFF. DNA of the CDR3: TGTGCCACCAGTGATCCGGGACAGGGTTCTGGTGAGCAGTTCTTC.

This chain joins TRBV2 and TRBJ1-3; no clear D. Germline-derived CDR1 and CDR2 are SNHLY and FYNNEI. This CDR3 comprises 14 residues. The ends were cut back, 3 bases at V and 1 base at J, with 7 bases in the middle. The CDR3 loop reads CASSDFRSGNTIYF. CDR3 sequence (DNA): TGTGCCAGCAGTGACTTTAGATCTGGAAACACCATATATTTT.

The chain carries TRBV9 and TRBJ1-6; D is unresolved. Germline lookup yields CDR1 SGDLS and CDR2 YYNGEE. The CDR3 totals 15 residues. Trimming cost V 4 bases and J 9 bases, with 17 bases left between them. The CDR3: CASSSEVDGGSPLHF. In DNA form, the CDR3 reads TGTGCCAGCAGCTCTGAGGTTGATGGAGGTTCACCCCTCCACTTT. The full variable domain, in which reference TRBV9 and TRBJ1-6 provide the parts outside the CDR3, is DSGVTQTPKHLITATGQRVTLRCSPRSGDLSVYWYQQSLDQGLQFLIQYYNGEERAKGNILERFSAQQFPDLHSELNLSSLELGDSALYFCASSSEVDGGSPLHFGNGTRLTVT.

The genes are TRBV5-5 and TRBJ2-3; D is undetermined. This CDR3 has 13 amino acids. The germline gives CDR1 SGHKS, CDR2 YYEKEE (reference sequence). Trimming took off 0 bases at V and 4 bases at J, with 6 bases between the two ends. CDR3 amino acids: CASSLARADTQYF. CDR3 DNA sequence: TGTGCCAGCAGCTTGGCTCGGGCAGATACGCAGTATTTT.

The chain uses TRBV5-4 and TRBJ2-1; TRBD1 matches at 7 bases. The CDR3 is 15 residues long. CDR1 is SGHNT, CDR2 YYREEE, per germline (reference sequence). Unmatched junction bases numbered 13, after V lost 3 bases and J lost 10 bases. CDR3 sequence (DNA): TGTGCCAGCAGCTCAAAAACCGGGACAGTGTCAGAGCAGTTCTTC. Translation gives CASSSKTGTVSEQFF.

The chain combines TRBV18 with TRBJ2-7; TRBD2 aligns across 7 bases. V shed 2 bases, J shed 4 bases, and the junction held 5 bases outside the gene matches. CDR3 length: 14 amino acids. Germline CDR1 is KGHSH and CDR2 is LQKENI. CDR3 in DNA: TGTGCCAGCTCACCAGTCGGGACTATGTACGAGCAGTACTTC. Encoded protein: CASSPVGTMYEQYF. The complete variable domain, with remaining parts taken from reference TRBV18 and TRBJ2-7, reads NAGVMQNPRHLVRRRGQEARLRCSPMKGHSHVYWYRQLPEEGLKFMVYLQKENIIDESGMPKERFSAEFPKEGPSILRIQQVVRGDSAAYFCASSPVGTMYEQYFGPGTRLTVT.

The gene calls are TRBV14 and TRBJ2-1; 7 positions match TRBD1. With V trimmed by 3 bases and J by 3 bases, 11 bases remained unmatched. Looked up from germline, CDR1 is SGHDN and CDR2 is FVKESK. The CDR3 totals 17 residues. This chain's CDR3 is CASSHNPRDSFYNEQFF. For the CDR3, the DNA is TGTGCCAGCAGCCACAACCCCCGGGACAGCTTCTACAATGAGCAGTTCTTC. Complete variable domain (other parts from reference TRBV14 and TRBJ2-1): EAGVTQFPSHSVIEKGQTVTLRCDPISGHDNLYWYRRVMGKEIKFLLHFVKESKQDESGMPNNRFLAERTGGTYSTLKVQPAELEDSGVYFCASSHNPRDSFYNEQFFGPGTRLTVL.

This clone occurred a few times. This rearrangement joins TRBV5-4 to TRBJ1-6; the D gene is possibly TRBD1 (6 bases). V lost 9 bases, J lost 0 bases, and 13 bases lay in between. The CDR3 consists of 15 residues. The germline CDR1 and CDR2 sequences are SGHNT and YYREEE (reference sequence). The CDR3 bases are TGTGCCACCAACAGGGCCAGCTCCTATAATTCACCCCTCCACTTT. It is translated as CATNRASSYNSPLHF.

J is TRBJ1-5 and V is TRBV28; the D gene is possibly TRBD1 (5 bases). Germline values: CDR1 MDHEN, CDR2 SYDVKM. This CDR3 is 12 amino acids long. The CDR3 DNA reads TGTGCTTTGCGGGGGGTCAATCAGCCCCAGCATTTT. Its translation: CALRGVNQPQHF.

J is TRBJ1-1 and V is TRBV11-1; D remains unclear. Germline CDR1 and CDR2: SGHAT and FQDESV (reference sequence). V shed 4 bases and J shed 0 bases, with 6 bases lying between them. There are 13 residues in the CDR3. CDR3 sequence: CASSSRVNTEAFF. CDR3 nucleotides: TGTGCCAGCAGCTCGAGGGTGAACACTGAAGCTTTCTTT.

The chain is built from TRBV6-4 and TRBJ1-2; D uncertain. The CDR3 loop spans 11 amino acids. V was cut by 4 bases and J by 8 bases, with 8 bases left in between. The germline V gene encodes CDR1 MRHNA and CDR2 SNTAGT. The CDR3 region is CASSGGFGYTF. The CDR3 nucleotides read TGTGCCAGCAGTGGCGGGTTCGGCTACACCTTC.